The T cell receptor beta chain described here comes from a study of cytomegalovirus exposure and HLA in healthy donors. General observations from the study: As was reported, the HLA-A and HLA-B alleles of most subjects were accurately predicted from TCR beta sequences. Presence/absence results assume similar sequencing depth per donor, which may not hold. Researchers reported in a later analysis that common viral pathogens appeared linked to several top clusters.

The PCR had 60 Vbeta and 13 Jbeta primers. The repertoire was sequenced with immunoSEQ multiplex PCR; TCRdb's copy has only in-frame clones and lacks some. The sample consists of roughly 170,000 clones, around 74% of them appearing once. Germline V lookup: CDR1 LGHNA, CDR2 YSLEER. This CDR3 contains 15 residues. V shed 0 bases and J shed 7 bases, with 13 bases lying between them. Of note for this clone: Its specificity is unknown.

The sequenced material came from PBMCs. The V and J genes are TRBV4-3 and TRBJ2-4; weak D call: TRBD1 (5 bases). The sequence derives from a female donor in good health and CMV-seronegative. Written as DNA, the CDR3 is TGCGCCAGCAGCCAAGATCTCTCCGCAGGGAACATTCAGTACTTC. This codes for CASSQDLSAGNIQYF.